One T cell receptor beta chain is described in this entry. Mismatch with germline at one junction end may stem from a read error. It was patients with CD8+CD57+ cell expansion by flow cytometry who were chosen for sequencing. Genomic DNA provided the template from which TCR beta VDJ and CDR3 profiles were obtained. TCRdb re-called the reads through MiXCR, storing one row per CDR3 protein. The sample has fewer than 250,000 distinct CDR3 sequences, approximately 45% seen once. This sample was included in a study of CD8+CD57+ T cells in acquired aplastic anemia. In the study overall: Average DNA yield from sorted CD4+ and CD8+ cells was around 3.2 ug.

From germline, CDR1 is SEHNR and CDR2 FQNEAQ (reference sequence). The CDR3 loop spans 15 amino acids. The rearrangement uses TRBV7-9 and TRBJ2-7, with D perhaps matching TRBD1 (6 bases). The sequencing sample was made of sorted CD4+, CD8+, or CD8+CD57+ T cells (not recorded which) from PBMCs. The TCR sequence derives from a human donor with aplastic anemia. CDR3 DNA: TGTGCCAGCAGCTTAGGGGGGCTAATGACCTACGAGCAGCACTTC. The encoded protein is CASSLGGLMTYEQHF.